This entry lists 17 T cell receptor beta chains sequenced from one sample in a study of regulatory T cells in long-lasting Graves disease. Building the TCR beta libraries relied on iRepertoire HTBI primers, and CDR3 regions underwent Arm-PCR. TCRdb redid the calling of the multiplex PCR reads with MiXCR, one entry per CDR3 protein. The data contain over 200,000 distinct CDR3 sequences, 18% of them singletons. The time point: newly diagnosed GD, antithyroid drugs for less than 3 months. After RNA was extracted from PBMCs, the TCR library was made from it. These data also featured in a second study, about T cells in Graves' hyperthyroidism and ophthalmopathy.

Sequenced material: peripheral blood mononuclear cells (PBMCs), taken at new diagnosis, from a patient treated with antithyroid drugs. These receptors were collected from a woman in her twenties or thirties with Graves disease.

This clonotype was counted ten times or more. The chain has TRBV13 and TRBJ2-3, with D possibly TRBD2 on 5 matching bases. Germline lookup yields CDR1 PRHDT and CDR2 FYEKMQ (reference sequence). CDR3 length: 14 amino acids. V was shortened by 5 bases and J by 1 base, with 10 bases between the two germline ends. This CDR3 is CASSPRTGTDTQYF. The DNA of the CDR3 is TGTGCCAGCAGCCCGCGGACTGGCACAGATACGCAGTATTTT.

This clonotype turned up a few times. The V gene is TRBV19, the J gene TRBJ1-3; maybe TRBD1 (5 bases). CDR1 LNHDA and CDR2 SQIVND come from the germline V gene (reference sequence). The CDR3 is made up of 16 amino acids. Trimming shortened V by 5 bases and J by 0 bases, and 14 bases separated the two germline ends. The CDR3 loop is CASSALWGISGNTIYF. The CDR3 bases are TGTGCCAGTAGTGCCTTATGGGGGATCTCTGGAAACACCATATATTTT.

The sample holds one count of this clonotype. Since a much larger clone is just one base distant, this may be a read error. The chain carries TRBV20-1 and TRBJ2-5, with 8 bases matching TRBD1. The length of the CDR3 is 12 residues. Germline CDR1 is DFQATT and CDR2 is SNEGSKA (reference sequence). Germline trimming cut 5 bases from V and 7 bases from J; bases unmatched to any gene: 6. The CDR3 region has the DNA TGCAGTGCTCGGACAGGGTTCGGGACCCAGTACTTC. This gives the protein CSARTGFGTQYF.

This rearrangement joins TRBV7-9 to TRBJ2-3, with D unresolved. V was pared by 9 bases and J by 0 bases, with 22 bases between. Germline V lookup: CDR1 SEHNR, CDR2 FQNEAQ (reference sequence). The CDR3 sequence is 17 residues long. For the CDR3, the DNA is TGTGCCAGTAGTATAGGAAAGACTCGGGTTAGCACAGATACGCAGTATTTT. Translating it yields CASSIGKTRVSTDTQYF.

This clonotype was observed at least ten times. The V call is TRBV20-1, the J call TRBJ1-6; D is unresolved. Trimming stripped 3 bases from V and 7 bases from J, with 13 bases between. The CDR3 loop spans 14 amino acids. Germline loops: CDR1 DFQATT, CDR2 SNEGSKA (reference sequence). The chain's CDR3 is CSASAGPINSPLHF. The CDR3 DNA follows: TGCAGTGCTAGTGCTGGACCGATCAATTCACCCCTCCACTTT.

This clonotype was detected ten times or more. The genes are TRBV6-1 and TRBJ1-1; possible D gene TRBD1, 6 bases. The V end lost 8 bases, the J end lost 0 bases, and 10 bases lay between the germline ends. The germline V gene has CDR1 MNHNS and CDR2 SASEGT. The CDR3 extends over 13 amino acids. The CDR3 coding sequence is TGTGCCAGCGGGGGGACACTGAACACTGAAGCTTTCTTT. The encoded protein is CASGGTLNTEAFF.

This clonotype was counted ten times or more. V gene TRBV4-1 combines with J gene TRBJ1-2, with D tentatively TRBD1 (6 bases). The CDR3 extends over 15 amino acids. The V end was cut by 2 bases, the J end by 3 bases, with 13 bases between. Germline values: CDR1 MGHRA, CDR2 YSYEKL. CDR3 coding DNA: TGCGCCAGCAGCCAATGGGTACAGGGAGACTATGGCTACACCTTC. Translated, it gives CASSQWVQGDYGYTF.

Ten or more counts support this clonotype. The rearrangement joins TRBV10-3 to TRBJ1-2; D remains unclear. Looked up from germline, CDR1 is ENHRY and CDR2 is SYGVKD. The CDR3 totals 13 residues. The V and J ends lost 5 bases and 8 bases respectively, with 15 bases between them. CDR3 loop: CAISSAGGLGYTF. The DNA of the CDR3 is TGTGCCATCAGTAGTGCAGGAGGATTGGGCTACACCTTC.

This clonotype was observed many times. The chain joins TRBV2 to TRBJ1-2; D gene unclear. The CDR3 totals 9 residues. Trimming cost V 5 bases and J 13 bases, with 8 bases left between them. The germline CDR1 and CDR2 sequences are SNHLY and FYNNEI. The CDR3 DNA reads TGTGCCAGCAGTACAAAGCTCACCTTC. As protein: CASSTKLTF.

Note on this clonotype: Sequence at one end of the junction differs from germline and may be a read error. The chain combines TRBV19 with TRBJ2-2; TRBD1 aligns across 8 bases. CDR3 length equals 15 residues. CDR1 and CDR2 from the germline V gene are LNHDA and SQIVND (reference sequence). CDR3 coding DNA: TGTGTCAGTAGTCAAGACAGGGGCCTAACCGGGGAGCTGTTTTTT. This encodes CVSSQDRGLTGELFF.

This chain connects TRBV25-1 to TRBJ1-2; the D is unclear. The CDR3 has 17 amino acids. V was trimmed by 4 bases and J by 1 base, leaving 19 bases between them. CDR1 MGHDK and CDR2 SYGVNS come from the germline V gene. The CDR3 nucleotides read TGTGCCAGCAGTGGTTTACAGCCTCAAAACAATAACTATGGCTACACCTTC. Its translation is CASSGLQPQNNNYGYTF.

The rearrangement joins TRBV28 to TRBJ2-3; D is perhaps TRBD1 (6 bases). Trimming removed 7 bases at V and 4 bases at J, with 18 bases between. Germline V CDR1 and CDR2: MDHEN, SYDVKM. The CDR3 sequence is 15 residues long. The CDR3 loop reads CASNGEGEAPDTQYF. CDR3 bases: TGTGCCAGCAACGGAGAGGGGGAAGCCCCAGATACGCAGTATTTT.

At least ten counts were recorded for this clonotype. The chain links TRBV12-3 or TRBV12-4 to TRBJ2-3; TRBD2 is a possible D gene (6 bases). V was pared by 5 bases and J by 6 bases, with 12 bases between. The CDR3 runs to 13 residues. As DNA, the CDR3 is TGTGCCAGCAGTATGACTAGTTCCGATACGCAGTATTTT. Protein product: CASSMTSSDTQYF.

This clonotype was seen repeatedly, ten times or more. The CDR3 loop reads CASSPRRTDSGNTIYF. The CDR3 coding sequence is TGTGCCAGCAGCCCGCGACGGACAGACTCTGGAAACACCATATATTTT. The chain carries TRBV7-9 and TRBJ1-3; maybe TRBD1 (6 bases). There are 16 residues in the CDR3. The germline CDR1 and CDR2 sequences are SEHNR and FQNEAQ (reference sequence). Trimming cost V 5 bases and J 0 bases, with 14 bases left between them.

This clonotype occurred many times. The CDR3 region is CASSQGGGGRRQPQHF. CDR3 nucleotides: TGCGCCAGCAGCCAAGGAGGGGGGGGGCGCAGACAGCCCCAGCATTTT. The V call is TRBV4-1, the J call TRBJ1-5, with a possible D match to TRBD1 (6 bases). V lost 1 base to trimming and J lost 7 bases, with 17 bases between them. Germline V gene lookup returns CDR1 MGHRA and CDR2 YSYEKL. CDR3 length: 16 residues.

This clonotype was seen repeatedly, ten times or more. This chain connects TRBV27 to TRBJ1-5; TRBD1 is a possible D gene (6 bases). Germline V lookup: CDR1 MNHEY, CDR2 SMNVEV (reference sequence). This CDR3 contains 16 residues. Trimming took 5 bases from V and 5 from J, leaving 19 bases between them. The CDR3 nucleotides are TGTGCCAGCAGTCCTCGACAGGAAGCAGTTTATCAGCCCCAGCATTTT. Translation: CASSPRQEAVYQPQHF.

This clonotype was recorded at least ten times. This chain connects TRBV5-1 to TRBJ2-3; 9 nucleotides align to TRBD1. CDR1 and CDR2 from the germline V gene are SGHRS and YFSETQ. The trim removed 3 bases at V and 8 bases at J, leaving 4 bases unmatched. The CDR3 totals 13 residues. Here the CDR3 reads CASSSGTGLTQYF. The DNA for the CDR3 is TGCGCCAGCAGCTCGGGGACAGGGCTTACGCAGTATTTT. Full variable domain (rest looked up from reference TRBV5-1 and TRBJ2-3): KAGVTQTPRYLIKTRGQQVTLSCSPISGHRSVSWYQQTPGQGLQFLFEYFSETQRNKGNFPGRFSGRQFSNSRSEMNVSTLELGDSALYLCASSSGTGLTQYFGPGTRLTVL.